The 8 T cell receptor beta chains in this list originate from one sample, sequenced in a study of cytotoxic CD8 clonotypes in ibrutinib-treated CLL. Data came from immunoSEQ multiplex PCR; TCRdb stores just in-frame clones and leaves some out. Altogether some 150,000 clones are present, about 72% being singletons, with the ten largest covering around 30%. This sample comprised PBMCs, obtained after 12 months of ibrutinib treatment. The receptors stem from a human donor with chronic lymphocytic leukemia.

This clone was seen ten or more times. The chain carries TRBV5-1 and TRBJ2-7, with D perhaps TRBD1 (5 bases). CDR1 is SGHRS, CDR2 YFSETQ, per germline. With 4 bases removed from V and 3 bases from J, the gap between germline ends came to 17 bases. The CDR3 consists of 15 residues. As DNA, the CDR3 is TGCGCCAGCAGCATGGCTACAGGTGGATACTACGAGCAGTACTTC. Its translation: CASSMATGGYYEQYF.

This chain joins TRBV28 and TRBJ2-7, with TRBD1 matching 11 bases. The CDR3 has 13 amino acids. The J segment lost 6 bases and the V segment lost 7 bases, leaving 5 bases of the junction unmatched. Germline V gene sequence: CDR1 MDHEN, CDR2 SYDVKM. CDR3 residues: CASTGQGESEQYF. The DNA for the CDR3 is TGTGCCAGCACGGGACAGGGGGAAAGCGAGCAGTACTTC.

This clone was counted once. The chain combines TRBV9 with TRBJ1-2, with D uncertain. Germline V gene sequence: CDR1 SGDLS, CDR2 YYNGEE. This CDR3 spans 13 amino acids. With 4 bases removed from V and 3 bases from J, the gap between germline ends came to 10 bases. The CDR3 DNA follows: TGTGCCAGCAGCAACGGGCCTTACTATGGCTACACCTTC. Protein sequence: CASSNGPYYGYTF.

This clone was observed a handful of times. This chain links TRBV19 with TRBJ1-2, with TRBD1 matching over 9 bases. V lost 1 base to trimming and J lost 3 bases; unmatched junction nucleotides: 6. The germline gives CDR1 LNHDA, CDR2 SQIVND (reference sequence). CDR3 length: 16 amino acids. The CDR3 region has the DNA TGTGCCAGTAGTATAGCCCTCGGGACAGGGTACTATGGCTACACCTTC. Protein: CASSIALGTGYYGYTF.

This clone came up a few times. This chain connects TRBV7-6 to TRBJ2-7, with TRBD2 matching 7 bases. The CDR3 contains 16 residues. V dropped 4 bases and J dropped 5; count of bases not matched to a gene: 14. The germline V gene has CDR1 SGHVS and CDR2 FNYEAQ. CDR3 sequence reads: CASSYGFQAGTDEQYF. The CDR3 nucleotides are TGTGCCAGCAGCTATGGCTTCCAAGCGGGAACTGACGAGCAGTACTTC.

The genes are TRBV28 and TRBJ1-5; no reliable D call. The CDR3 sequence is 13 residues long. Between the trimmed V and J ends, which lost 6 bases and 5 bases, there was a span of 11 bases. Germline CDR1 is MDHEN and CDR2 is SYDVKM. This CDR3 reads CASSGPPDQPQHF. The CDR3 nucleotides read TGTGCCAGCAGCGGGCCCCCAGATCAGCCCCAGCATTTT.

The count of this clone is one. The J gene is TRBJ2-7, the V gene TRBV7-2; no clear D. CDR3 length: 14 amino acids. V was pared by 2 bases and J by 6 bases, with 14 bases between. Germline CDR1 is SGHTA and CDR2 is FQGNSA. CDR3 loop: CASSLSVPGLEQYF. CDR3 coding DNA: TGTGCCAGCAGCTTAAGTGTTCCTGGTCTCGAGCAGTACTTC.

For this clone: This likely reflects a read error, since a far larger clone is one base away. The chain employs TRBV6-5 and TRBJ2-5, with 7 bases fitting TRBD1. The end of the DNA aligns better with TRBJ2-7, so the J call may be wrong. In germline, CDR1 is MNHEY, CDR2 SVGAGI. The CDR3 is 13 amino acids. CDR3 loop: CASKKTGTYEQYF. The DNA of the CDR3 is TGTGCCAGCAAGAAGACAGGGACCTACGAGCAGTACTTC.